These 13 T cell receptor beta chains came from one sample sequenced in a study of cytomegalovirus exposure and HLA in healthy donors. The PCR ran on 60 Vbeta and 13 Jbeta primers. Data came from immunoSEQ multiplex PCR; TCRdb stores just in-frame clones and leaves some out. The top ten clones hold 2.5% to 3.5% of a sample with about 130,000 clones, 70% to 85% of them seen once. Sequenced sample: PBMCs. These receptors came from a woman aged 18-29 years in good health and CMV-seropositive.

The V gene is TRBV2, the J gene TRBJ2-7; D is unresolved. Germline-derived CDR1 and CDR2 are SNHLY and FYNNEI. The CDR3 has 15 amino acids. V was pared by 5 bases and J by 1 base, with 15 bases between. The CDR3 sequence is CASSPRATGSYEQYF. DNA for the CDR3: TGTGCCAGCAGTCCTAGAGCAACGGGTTCCTACGAGCAGTACTTC.

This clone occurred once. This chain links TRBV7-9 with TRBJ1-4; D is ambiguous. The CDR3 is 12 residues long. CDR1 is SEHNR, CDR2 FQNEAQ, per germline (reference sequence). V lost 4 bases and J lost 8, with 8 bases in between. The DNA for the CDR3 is TGTGCCAGCAGCTCTTACTACGAAAAACTGTTTTTT. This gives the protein CASSSYYEKLFF. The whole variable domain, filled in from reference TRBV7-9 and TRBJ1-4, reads DTGVSQNPRHKITKRGQNVTFRCDPISEHNRLYWYRQTLGQGPEFLTYFQNEAQLEKSRLLSDRFSAERPKGSFSTLEIQRTEQGDSAMYLCASSSYYEKLFFGSGTQLSVL.

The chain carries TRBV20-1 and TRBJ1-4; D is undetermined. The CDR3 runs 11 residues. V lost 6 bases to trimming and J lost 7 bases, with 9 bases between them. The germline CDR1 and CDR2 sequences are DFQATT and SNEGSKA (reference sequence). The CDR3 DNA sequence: TGCAGTGCCCGTCTAACTGAAAAACTGTTTTTT. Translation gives CSARLTEKLFF.

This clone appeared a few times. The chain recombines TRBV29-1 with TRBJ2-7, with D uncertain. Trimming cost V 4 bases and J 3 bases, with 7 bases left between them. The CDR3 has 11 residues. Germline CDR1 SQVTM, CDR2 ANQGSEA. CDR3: CSVGTYYEQYF. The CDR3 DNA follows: TGCAGCGTTGGTACTTACTACGAGCAGTACTTC.

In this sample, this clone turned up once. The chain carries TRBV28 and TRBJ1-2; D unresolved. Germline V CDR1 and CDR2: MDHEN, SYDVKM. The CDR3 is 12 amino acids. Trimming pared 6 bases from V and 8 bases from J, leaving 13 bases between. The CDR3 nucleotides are TGTGCCAGCAGCTGGGAGGGATGGGGCTACACCTTC. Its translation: CASSWEGWGYTF.

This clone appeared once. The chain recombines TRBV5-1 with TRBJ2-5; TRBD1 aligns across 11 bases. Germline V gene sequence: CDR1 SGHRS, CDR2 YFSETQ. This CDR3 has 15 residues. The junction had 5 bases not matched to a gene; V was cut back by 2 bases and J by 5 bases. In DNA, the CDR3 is TGCGCCAGCAGCTTCCGGACAGGGGGCGGTGAGACCCAGTACTTC. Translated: CASSFRTGGGETQYF.

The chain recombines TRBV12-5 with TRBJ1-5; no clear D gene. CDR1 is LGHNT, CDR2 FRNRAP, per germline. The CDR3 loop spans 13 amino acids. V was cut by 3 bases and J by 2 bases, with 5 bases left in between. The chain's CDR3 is CASGFRGNQPQHF. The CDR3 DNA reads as TGTGCTAGTGGTTTCCGGGGCAATCAGCCCCAGCATTTT.

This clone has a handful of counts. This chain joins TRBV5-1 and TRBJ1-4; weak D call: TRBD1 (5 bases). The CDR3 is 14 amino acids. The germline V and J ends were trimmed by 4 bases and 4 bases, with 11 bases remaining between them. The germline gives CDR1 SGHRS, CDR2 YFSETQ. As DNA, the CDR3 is TGCGCCAGCAGCCCCCAGGGAAATAATGAAAAACTGTTTTTT. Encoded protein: CASSPQGNNEKLFF.

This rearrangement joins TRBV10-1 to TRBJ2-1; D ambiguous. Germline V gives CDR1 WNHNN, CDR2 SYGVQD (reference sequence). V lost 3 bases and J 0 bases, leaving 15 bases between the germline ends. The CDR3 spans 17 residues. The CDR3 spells CASSESRRRSSYNEQFF. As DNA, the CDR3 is TGCGCCAGCAGTGAATCTCGACGTCGGAGCTCCTACAATGAGCAGTTCTTC.

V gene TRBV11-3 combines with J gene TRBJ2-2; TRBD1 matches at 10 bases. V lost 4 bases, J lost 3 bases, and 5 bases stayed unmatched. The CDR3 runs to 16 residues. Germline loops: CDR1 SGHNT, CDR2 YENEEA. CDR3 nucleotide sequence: TGTGCCAGCAGCTGGGGACAGGGGTTGTACACCGGGGAGCTGTTTTTT. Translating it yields CASSWGQGLYTGELFF.

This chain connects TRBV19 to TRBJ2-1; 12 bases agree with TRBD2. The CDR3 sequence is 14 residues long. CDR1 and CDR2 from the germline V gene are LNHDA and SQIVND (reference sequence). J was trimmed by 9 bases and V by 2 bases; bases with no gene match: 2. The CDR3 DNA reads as TGTGCCAGTAGTATAATACTAGCGGGAGGTGAGCAGTTCTTC. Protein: CASSIILAGGEQFF. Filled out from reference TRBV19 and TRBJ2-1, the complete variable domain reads DGGITQSPKYLFRKEGQNVTLSCEQNLNHDAMYWYRQDPGQGLRLIYYSQIVNDFQKGDIAEGYSVSREKKESFPLTVTSAQKNPTAFYLCASSIILAGGEQFFGPGTRLTVL.

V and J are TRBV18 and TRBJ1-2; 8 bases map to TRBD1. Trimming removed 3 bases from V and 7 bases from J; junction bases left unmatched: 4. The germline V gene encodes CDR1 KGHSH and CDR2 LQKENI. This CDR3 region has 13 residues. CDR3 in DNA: TGTGCCAGCTCACCCCAGGGGGCTTCTGGCTACACCTTC. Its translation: CASSPQGASGYTF. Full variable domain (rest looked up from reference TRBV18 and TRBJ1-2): NAGVMQNPRHLVRRRGQEARLRCSPMKGHSHVYWYRQLPEEGLKFMVYLQKENIIDESGMPKERFSAEFPKEGPSILRIQQVVRGDSAAYFCASSPQGASGYTFGSGTRLTVV.

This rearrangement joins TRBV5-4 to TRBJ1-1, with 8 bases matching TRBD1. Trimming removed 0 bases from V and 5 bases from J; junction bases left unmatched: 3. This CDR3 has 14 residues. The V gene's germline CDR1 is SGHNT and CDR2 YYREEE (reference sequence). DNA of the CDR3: TGTGCCAGCAGCTTGGCAGGGGGCGTTACTGAAGCTTTCTTT. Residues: CASSLAGGVTEAFF.